Below, 19 T cell receptor beta chains from the same sample are listed, as sequenced in a study of human T cells and chemical hapten exposure (dated by TCRdb to about 2021). The time point label for this specimen denotes: patch test 1, 2 weeks after DPC sensitization. The treatment or condition label on this specimen signifies: therapeutic diphenylcyclopropenone sensitization with weekly scalp DPC. Receptor libraries were prepared by RACE. The sample was run on a NextSeq 500. Using fastp trimming at Q25 and MiXCR clonotype assembly, TCRdb reanalyzed the public sequencing data and kept in-frame beta chains. Each record represents a unique CDR3 protein, reported with the most common genes and DNA among its rows. The sample table shows approximately 82,000 distinct CDR3 sequences, and about an eighth are seen once. The ten largest make up roughly 3.4% of the sample. Sample: whole blood, taken in connection with sensitization to the hapten diphenylcyclopropenone (DPC). Receptors originate from a woman aged 55-75 years with alopecia areata. Some clones in this sample may be carry-over from other donors' samples.

The rearrangement uses TRBV20-1 and TRBJ1-1; D uncertain. CDR3 length equals 14 residues. V gave up 4 bases and J gave up 4 bases, with 16 bases separating them. Germline-derived CDR1 and CDR2 are DFQATT and SNEGSKA (reference sequence). The CDR3 DNA reads TGCAGTGCTACCACGACAAGGAGAGGCACTGAAGCTTTCTTT. It translates to CSATTTRRGTEAFF.

A few counts support this clonotype. The rearrangement uses TRBV25-1 and TRBJ2-7; D is possibly TRBD1 (5 bases). V was pared by 8 bases and J by 7 bases, with 21 bases between. Germline values: CDR1 MGHDK, CDR2 SYGVNS. The CDR3 runs to 14 residues. CDR3 nucleotide sequence: TGTGCCAGCGGCGACAGCGTAAGGTCGTGGGAGCAGTACTTC. Translated, it gives CASGDSVRSWEQYF.

The gene calls are TRBV5-4 and TRBJ1-4; 7 nucleotides align to TRBD1. This CDR3 is built from 15 residues. CDR1 SGHNT and CDR2 YYREEE come from the germline V gene (reference sequence). Trimming cost V 2 bases and J 10 bases; bases outside gene matches: 11. This chain's CDR3 is CASSFGGGGPGKLFF. Here the CDR3 DNA reads TGTGCCAGCAGCTTTGGAGGAGGGGGCCCAGGAAAACTGTTTTTT.

This clonotype has ten or more counts. V and J are TRBV6-5 and TRBJ2-3, with D tentatively TRBD1 or TRBD2 (5 bases each). CDR1 and CDR2 from the germline V gene are MNHEY and SVGAGI. The ends were cut back, 8 bases at V and 10 bases at J, with 10 bases in the middle. This CDR3 comprises 10 residues. CDR3 sequence (DNA): TGTGCCAGCGGGTGGGGACCGCAGTATTTT. This encodes CASGWGPQYF.

The chain has TRBV4-2 and TRBJ2-7; no reliable D call. Trimming pared 2 bases from V and 6 bases from J, leaving 11 bases between. There are 13 residues in the CDR3. The V gene's germline CDR1 is LGHNA and CDR2 YNFKEQ. CDR3 nucleotides: TGTGCCAGCAGCCAATTACAGACCGGCGAGCAGTACTTC. Its protein product is CASSQLQTGEQYF.

This clonotype was seen a few times. This rearrangement joins TRBV5-4 to TRBJ2-3; perhaps TRBD1 as D (6 bases). Trimming cost V 3 bases and J 1 base, with 12 bases left between them. The CDR3 runs to 15 residues. The germline CDR1 and CDR2 sequences are SGHNT and YYREEE (reference sequence). DNA for the CDR3: TGTGCCAGCAGCTCACAGACAGGACGCACAGATACGCAGTATTTT. As protein: CASSSQTGRTDTQYF.

This chain links TRBV18 with TRBJ1-1; tentatively, D is TRBD1 (5 bases). This CDR3 contains 14 residues. With 3 bases removed from V and 5 bases from J, the gap between germline ends came to 13 bases. The germline V gene has CDR1 KGHSH and CDR2 LQKENI. CDR3 region: CASSPQGVETEAFF. In DNA, the CDR3 is TGTGCCAGCTCACCCCAGGGAGTCGAGACTGAAGCTTTCTTT. The variable domain in full, completed from reference TRBV18 and TRBJ1-1, reads NAGVMQNPRHLVRRRGQEARLRCSPMKGHSHVYWYRQLPEEGLKFMVYLQKENIIDESGMPKERFSAEFPKEGPSILRIQQVVRGDSAAYFCASSPQGVETEAFFGQGTRLTVV.

The chain couples TRBV27 to TRBJ2-7; the match to TRBD1 covers 7 bases. The CDR3 is 14 residues long. Germline V CDR1 and CDR2: MNHEY, SMNVEV (reference sequence). Trimming took 3 bases from V and 4 from J; bases not matched to a gene: 6. CDR3 DNA sequence: TGTGCCAGCAGTTTCCTGGACAGGAGTTACGAGCAGTACTTC. It specifies CASSFLDRSYEQYF.

CDR3 DNA: TGTGCCAGCAGTTACGGTGAGATCGGAGACACTGAAGCTTTCTTT. It translates to CASSYGEIGDTEAFF. The rearrangement uses TRBV6-5 and TRBJ1-1; D call uncertain. The CDR3 extends over 15 amino acids. The germline gives CDR1 MNHEY, CDR2 SVGAGI. V was trimmed by 2 bases and J by 3 bases, leaving 13 bases between them.

This clonotype was seen only a few times. V is TRBV6-5 and J is TRBJ2-2; 8 bases agree with TRBD1. Germline V gene data show CDR1 as MNHEY and CDR2 as SVGAGI. CDR3 size: 17 residues. The V gene end was trimmed by 0 bases and the J gene end by 1 base; junction bases not matched to a gene: 4. CDR3 DNA: TGTGCCAGCAGTTACTCCTCGGACAGGGAGAACACCGGGGAGCTGTTTTTT. Encoded protein: CASSYSSDRENTGELFF.

V usage is TRBV11-3 and J usage is TRBJ2-7; no clear D. Germline assignment: CDR1 SGHNT and CDR2 YENEEA. The CDR3 is made up of 14 amino acids. V lost 1 base and J lost 4, with 11 bases in between. DNA of the CDR3: TGTGCCAGCAGCTTAGTAAGGGAAACTTACGAGCAGTACTTC. Its translation is CASSLVRETYEQYF.

The V gene is TRBV3-1, the J gene TRBJ2-2; D remains unclear. The CDR3 runs to 14 residues. V was shortened by 5 bases and J by 3 bases, with 10 bases between the two germline ends. CDR1 and CDR2 (germline): LGHDT, YNNKEL (reference sequence). The CDR3 region has the DNA TGTGCCAGCAGCTCCCAGAGACACACCGGGGAGCTGTTTTTT. Its translation is CASSSQRHTGELFF.

The chain employs TRBV7-6 and TRBJ2-3; 11 bases fit TRBD1. The junction had 9 bases not matched to a gene; V was cut back by 5 bases and J by 5 bases. From germline, CDR1 is SGHVS and CDR2 FNYEAQ. This CDR3 contains 16 residues. CDR3 DNA: TGTGCCAGCAGCCAACAGTGGGGACAGGGGGGAGATACGCAGTATTTT. Translating gives CASSQQWGQGGDTQYF.

The chain recombines TRBV2 with TRBJ1-6; D may be TRBD1 (6 bases). Germline V CDR1 and CDR2: SNHLY, FYNNEI. The CDR3 is 13 residues long. V was cut by 4 bases and J by 7 bases, with 8 bases left in between. The CDR3: CASSGQENSPLHF. Written as DNA, the CDR3 is TGTGCCAGCAGTGGACAGGAAAATTCACCCCTCCACTTT.

V is TRBV29-1 and J is TRBJ2-4, with D perhaps TRBD2 (5 bases). V was trimmed by 0 bases and J by 7 bases, leaving 7 bases between them. The length of the CDR3 is 12 residues. The germline gives CDR1 SQVTM, CDR2 ANQGSEA. CDR3 sequence: CSVEDPGNIQYF. CDR3 coding DNA: TGCAGCGTTGAAGATCCGGGGAACATTCAGTACTTC. Full variable domain (missing parts from reference TRBV29-1 and TRBJ2-4): SAVISQKPSRDICQRGTSLTIQCQVDSQVTMMFWYRQQPGQSLTLIATANQGSEATYESGFVIDKFPISRPNLTFSTLTVSNMSPEDSSIYLCSVEDPGNIQYFGAGTRLSVL.

The sample holds a few counts of this clonotype. The CDR3 is CASSKWQSRVGGNEQFF. The CDR3 DNA is TGTGCCAGTAGTAAGTGGCAGTCCAGGGTCGGAGGCAATGAGCAGTTCTTC. This rearrangement joins TRBV19 to TRBJ2-1, with D perhaps being TRBD1 or TRBD2 (5 bases each). Germline assignment: CDR1 LNHDA and CDR2 SQIVND (reference sequence). This CDR3 region has 17 residues. Between the trimmed V and J ends, which lost 4 bases and 6 bases, there was a span of 22 bases.

This clonotype showed up just a few times. The V and J genes are TRBV5-1 and TRBJ1-2; perhaps TRBD1 as D (5 bases). Germline CDR1 SGHRS, CDR2 YFSETQ. The V gene lost 4 bases and the J gene lost 3 bases, with 16 bases spanning the gap. CDR3 length: 15 amino acids. Written as DNA, the CDR3 is TGCGCCAGCAGCCCTCCCGGGGGTGTCGACTATGGCTACACCTTC. It yields the protein CASSPPGGVDYGYTF.

V gene TRBV20-1 combines with J gene TRBJ1-1, with 7 nucleotides matching TRBD1. This CDR3 contains 13 residues. J lost 3 bases, V lost 6 bases, and 7 bases had no gene match. CDR1 DFQATT and CDR2 SNEGSKA come from the germline V gene (reference sequence). This CDR3 is CSARGQPDTEAFF. Here the CDR3 DNA reads TGCAGTGCCAGGGGACAGCCCGACACTGAAGCTTTCTTT.

In its sample, this clonotype was seen many times. CDR3 protein: CASSKLALGGETQYF. The CDR3, as DNA: TGTGCCAGCAGCAAACTAGCGCTGGGAGGGGAGACCCAGTACTTC. V gene TRBV2 combines with J gene TRBJ2-5, with 7 bases fitting TRBD2. Germline trimming cut 6 bases from V and 5 bases from J; bases unmatched to any gene: 12. Per germline, CDR1 SNHLY and CDR2 FYNNEI. This CDR3 spans 15 amino acids.